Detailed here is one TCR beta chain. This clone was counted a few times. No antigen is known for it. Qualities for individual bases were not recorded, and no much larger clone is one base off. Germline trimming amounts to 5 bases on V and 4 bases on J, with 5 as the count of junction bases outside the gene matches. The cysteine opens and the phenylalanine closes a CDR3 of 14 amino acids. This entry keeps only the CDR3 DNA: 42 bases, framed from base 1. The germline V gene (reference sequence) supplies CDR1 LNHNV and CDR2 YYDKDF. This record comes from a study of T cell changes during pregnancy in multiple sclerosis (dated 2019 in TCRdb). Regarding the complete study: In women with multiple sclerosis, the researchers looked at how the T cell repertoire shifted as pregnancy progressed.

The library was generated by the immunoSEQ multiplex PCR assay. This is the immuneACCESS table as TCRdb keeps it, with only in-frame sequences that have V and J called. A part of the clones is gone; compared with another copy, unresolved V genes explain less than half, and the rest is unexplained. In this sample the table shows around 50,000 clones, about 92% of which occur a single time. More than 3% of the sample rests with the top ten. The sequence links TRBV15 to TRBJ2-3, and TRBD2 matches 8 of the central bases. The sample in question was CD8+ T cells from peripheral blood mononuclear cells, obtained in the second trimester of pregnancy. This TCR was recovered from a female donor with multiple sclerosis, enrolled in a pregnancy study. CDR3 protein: CATSGSGSPDTQYF. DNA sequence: TGTGCCACCAGCGGAAGCGGGAGCCCAGATACGCAGTATTTT.